A selection of T cell receptor beta chains follows, all from one sample in a study of regulatory T cells in long-lasting Graves disease. In TCRdb, the multiplex PCR reads were re-called with MiXCR into one record per CDR3 protein. The repertoire holds roughly 350,000 distinct CDR3 sequences, with 15% to 20% as singletons. The data also belong to a second study, concerning T cells in Graves' hyperthyroidism and ophthalmopathy.

The sequenced sample was peripheral blood mononuclear cells (PBMCs), obtained at new diagnosis, from a patient treated with antithyroid drugs. Receptor source: a woman aged 18-30 years with Graves disease. The CDR3 runs from the conserved cysteine through the conserved F or W. Each record gives: V gene, J gene, D gene, clone size, CDR3 length, CDR3 DNA, CDR3 protein. D genes are given only for firm matches. The size field is filled for only some rows; it gives once, few, many or a size class.

V gene: TRBV13
J gene: TRBJ1-2
D gene: TRBD1
clone size: many
CDR3 length: 17
CDR3 DNA: TGTGCCAGCAGCTTAAGGGGGACAGGTCAGGGCAAACATGGCTACACCTTC
CDR3 protein: CASSLRGTGQGKHGYTF

V gene: TRBV28
J gene: TRBJ2-2
D gene: NA
clone size: many
CDR3 length: 14
CDR3 DNA: TGTGCCAGCACCCCAAGTAGAAGGGCCGGGGAGCTGTTTTTT
CDR3 protein: CASTPSRRAGELFF

V gene: TRBV2
J gene: TRBJ1-2
D gene: TRBD1
clone size: many
CDR3 length: 16
CDR3 DNA: TGTGCCAGCAGTGATAATGGGGCCCTCAGGGGGCCCGGCTACACCTTC
CDR3 protein: CASSDNGALRGPGYTF

V gene: TRBV28
J gene: TRBJ2-7
D gene: NA
clone size: few
CDR3 length: 14
CDR3 DNA: TGTGCCAGCCGATTCCAAGTGGGAGTGGGCGAGCAGTACTTC
CDR3 protein: CASRFQVGVGEQYF

V gene: TRBV20-1
J gene: TRBJ2-5
D gene: TRBD2
clone size: once
CDR3 length: 17
CDR3 DNA: TGCAGTGCTAGGGAGGATCTAGCGGGGAGTCGGCAAGAGACCCAGTACTTC
CDR3 protein: CSAREDLAGSRQETQYF

V gene: TRBV6-1
J gene: TRBJ2-1
D gene: TRBD1
clone size: NA
CDR3 length: 13
CDR3 DNA: TGTGCCAGCAGAACCGGGACAGGGGAGCGACAGTTCTTC
CDR3 protein: CASRTGTGERQFF

V gene: TRBV3-1
J gene: TRBJ1-4
D gene: TRBD1
clone size: NA
CDR3 length: 13
CDR3 DNA: TGTGCCAGCGCTGGGACAGGGAATGAAAAACTGTTTTTT
CDR3 protein: CASAGTGNEKLFF

V gene: TRBV7-9
J gene: TRBJ1-2
D gene: TRBD1
clone size: few
CDR3 length: 17
CDR3 DNA: TGTGCCAGCAGCTTAATCAGGACTGGGGACAGCACCTATGGCTACACCTTC
CDR3 protein: CASSLIRTGDSTYGYTF

V gene: TRBV5-1
J gene: TRBJ1-4
D gene: TRBD1
clone size: many
CDR3 length: 13
CDR3 DNA: TGCGCCAGCAGCGAACAGGGGGATGAAAAACTGTTTTTT
CDR3 protein: CASSEQGDEKLFF

V gene: TRBV19
J gene: TRBJ1-1
D gene: NA
clone size: NA
CDR3 length: 16
CDR3 DNA: TGTGCCAGTAGATCCGGGGGATTGGGGGGCAGCTATGAAGCTTTCTTT
CDR3 protein: CASRSGGLGGSYEAFF

V gene: TRBV28
J gene: TRBJ2-2
D gene: TRBD1
clone size: many
CDR3 length: 14
CDR3 DNA: TGTGCCAGCGGAGGACAGGGGGTGGTCGGGGAGCTGTTTTTT
CDR3 protein: CASGGQGVVGELFF

V gene: TRBV6-1
J gene: TRBJ2-1
D gene: NA
clone size: NA
CDR3 length: 11
CDR3 DNA: TGTGCCAGCCAGTTCTACAATGAGCAGTTCTTC
CDR3 protein: CASQFYNEQFF

V gene: TRBV6-5
J gene: TRBJ2-1
D gene: NA
clone size: many
CDR3 length: 13
CDR3 DNA: TGTGCCAGCAGTTACGTTTTGGTAAATGAGCAGTTCTTC
CDR3 protein: CASSYVLVNEQFF

V gene: TRBV12-3/TRBV12-4
J gene: TRBJ1-3
D gene: TRBD1
clone size: few
CDR3 length: 17
CDR3 DNA: TGTGCCAGCAGTCGAGGGGACAGGGCCATCTCTGGAAACACCATATATTTT
CDR3 protein: CASSRGDRAISGNTIYF

V gene: TRBV6-4
J gene: TRBJ2-2
D gene: NA
clone size: NA
CDR3 length: 15
CDR3 DNA: TGTGCCAGCAGTGACTCGGCATCTAACACCGGGGAGCTGTTTTTT
CDR3 protein: CASSDSASNTGELFF

V gene: TRBV10-3
J gene: TRBJ2-1
D gene: TRBD2
clone size: many
CDR3 length: 22
CDR3 DNA: TGTGCCATCAGTGAGTCGCCGGTGATAGCGGGAGAGATTAGGTCTACAATTTTCGAGCAGTTCTTC
CDR3 protein: CAISESPVIAGEIRSTIFEQFF

V gene: TRBV28
J gene: TRBJ1-5
D gene: NA
clone size: many
CDR3 length: 17
CDR3 DNA: TGTGCCAGCAGACCGACCCAGGGATATGGGGGCAATCAGCCCCAGCATTTT
CDR3 protein: CASRPTQGYGGNQPQHF

V gene: TRBV25-1
J gene: TRBJ1-4
D gene: NA
clone size: NA
CDR3 length: 19
CDR3 DNA: TGTGCCAGCAGTGAAGCTAGGACCGTCCCTCACCTCCTGAATGAAAAACTGTTTTTT
CDR3 protein: CASSEARTVPHLLNEKLFF

V gene: TRBV15
J gene: TRBJ1-6
D gene: TRBD1
clone size: NA
CDR3 length: 16
CDR3 DNA: TGTGCCACCAGCAGAGAGCCGGGACAGGGATATTCACCCCTCCACTTT
CDR3 protein: CATSREPGQGYSPLHF

V gene: TRBV2
J gene: TRBJ2-3
D gene: TRBD2
clone size: many
CDR3 length: 18
CDR3 DNA: TGTGCCAGCAGCCTTAGCGGGGGGGGGAACTTGGGCACAGATACGCAGTATTTT
CDR3 protein: CASSLSGGGNLGTDTQYF

V gene: TRBV6-1
J gene: TRBJ1-5
D gene: NA
clone size: many
CDR3 length: 15
CDR3 DNA: TGTGCCAGCAGTGAGGGATCGCCTATTAATCAGCCCCAGCATTTT
CDR3 protein: CASSEGSPINQPQHF

V gene: TRBV6-5
J gene: TRBJ2-5
D gene: TRBD1
clone size: NA
CDR3 length: 16
CDR3 DNA: TGTGCCAGCGGTTACACCGGGACACCGGACAGGGAGACCCAGTACTTC
CDR3 protein: CASGYTGTPDRETQYF

V gene: TRBV12-3/TRBV12-4
J gene: TRBJ1-2
D gene: NA
clone size: many
CDR3 length: 15
CDR3 DNA: TGTGCCAGCAGTGGGGGCGTCTCTAACGCCCGGGGCTACACCTTC
CDR3 protein: CASSGGVSNARGYTF

V gene: TRBV2
J gene: TRBJ2-1
D gene: NA
clone size: many
CDR3 length: 13
CDR3 DNA: TGTGCCAGCAGCCGGGACTCGGTTAGTGAGCAGTTCTTC
CDR3 protein: CASSRDSVSEQFF

V gene: TRBV7-7
J gene: TRBJ1-4
D gene: NA
clone size: few
CDR3 length: 15
CDR3 DNA: TGTGCTAGCAGTCCCACCGTGGCCGGGGATGAAAAACTGTTTTTT
CDR3 protein: CASSPTVAGDEKLFF

V gene: TRBV27
J gene: TRBJ2-7
D gene: NA
clone size: many
CDR3 length: 13
CDR3 DNA: TGTGCCAGCAGGCAGCGGATATCCTACGAGCAGTACTTC
CDR3 protein: CASRQRISYEQYF

V gene: TRBV18
J gene: TRBJ1-1
D gene: NA
clone size: NA
CDR3 length: 16
CDR3 DNA: TGTGCCAGCTCACCACAGAATCCGGAGGTGGGCACTGAAGCTCTCTTT
CDR3 protein: CASSPQNPEVGTEALF

V gene: TRBV3-1
J gene: TRBJ1-2
D gene: TRBD1
clone size: NA
CDR3 length: 15
CDR3 DNA: TGTGCCAGCAGCCAAGGTACAGGGGTCCATTCGGGCTACACCTTC
CDR3 protein: CASSQGTGVHSGYTF

V gene: TRBV28
J gene: TRBJ1-1
D gene: NA
clone size: NA
CDR3 length: 15
CDR3 DNA: TGTGCCAGCAGTTCCCGGGAGCTCAGGGACACTGAAGCTTCCTTT
CDR3 protein: CASSSRELRDTEASF

V gene: TRBV6-1
J gene: TRBJ2-5
D gene: TRBD1
clone size: many
CDR3 length: 13
CDR3 DNA: TGTGCCAGCAGTGTTCCAGGGGGAGAGACCCAGTACTTC
CDR3 protein: CASSVPGGETQYF

V gene: TRBV6-5
J gene: TRBJ1-2
D gene: NA
clone size: many
CDR3 length: 12
CDR3 DNA: TGTGCCAGCAGTTCGTCGACAGGTCTTCACACCTTC
CDR3 protein: CASSSSTGLHTF

V gene: TRBV11-2
J gene: TRBJ2-3
D gene: TRBD2
clone size: many
CDR3 length: 17
CDR3 DNA: TGTGCCAGCAGCTTAGACATTAGCGGGGGGGTCACAGATACGCAGTATTTT
CDR3 protein: CASSLDISGGVTDTQYF

V gene: TRBV29-1
J gene: TRBJ1-1
D gene: TRBD1
clone size: NA
CDR3 length: 11
CDR3 DNA: TGCAGCGTTGTGGGACAGGGAAAGGCTTTCTTT
CDR3 protein: CSVVGQGKAFF

V gene: TRBV28
J gene: TRBJ2-7
D gene: NA
clone size: many
CDR3 length: 15
CDR3 DNA: TGTGCCAGCAGTTTTACCCCAGAGAGCTCCTACGAGCAGTACTTC
CDR3 protein: CASSFTPESSYEQYF

V gene: TRBV10-1
J gene: TRBJ1-2
D gene: NA
clone size: once
CDR3 length: 16
CDR3 DNA: TGCGCCAGCAGTGATGGGAAGTGGCCCGGTGGGATCGGCTACACCTTC
CDR3 protein: CASSDGKWPGGIGYTF

V gene: TRBV27
J gene: TRBJ1-1
D gene: NA
clone size: few
CDR3 length: 13
CDR3 DNA: TGTGCCAGCAGTTTGCGGACTTCCCAGGAAGCTTTCTTT
CDR3 protein: CASSLRTSQEAFF

V gene: TRBV20-1
J gene: TRBJ2-5
D gene: TRBD1
clone size: NA
CDR3 length: 16
CDR3 DNA: TGCAGTGCTAGAGATCCGACAGGGGGGAGGCAAGAGACCCAGTACTTC
CDR3 protein: CSARDPTGGRQETQYF

V gene: TRBV7-8
J gene: TRBJ2-3
D gene: TRBD2
clone size: NA
CDR3 length: 14
CDR3 DNA: TGTGCCAGCAGCCAGGCGGGGGGGCAAGATACGCAGTATTTT
CDR3 protein: CASSQAGGQDTQYF

V gene: TRBV19
J gene: TRBJ1-6
D gene: NA
clone size: NA
CDR3 length: 15
CDR3 DNA: TGTGCCAGTAGTGAAGGACGGGAGAGGAATTCACCCCTCCACTTT
CDR3 protein: CASSEGRERNSPLHF

V gene: TRBV11-3
J gene: TRBJ2-1
D gene: NA
clone size: many
CDR3 length: 13
CDR3 DNA: TGTGCCAGCAGCTTAGTCAAGAGCGGCGAGCAGTTCTTC
CDR3 protein: CASSLVKSGEQFF

V gene: TRBV9
J gene: TRBJ1-6
D gene: NA
clone size: NA
CDR3 length: 13
CDR3 DNA: TGTGCCAGCAGCGCCGGGACGAACTCACCCCTCCACTTT
CDR3 protein: CASSAGTNSPLHF

V gene: TRBV27
J gene: TRBJ2-1
D gene: NA
clone size: few
CDR3 length: 16
CDR3 DNA: TGTGCCAGCAGTTTATACCCAGGACTAACGGACAATGAGCAGTTCTTC
CDR3 protein: CASSLYPGLTDNEQFF

V gene: TRBV3-1
J gene: TRBJ2-5
D gene: NA
clone size: many
CDR3 length: 16
CDR3 DNA: TGTGCCAGCAGCCAAGATAGGCAGGGAGCCCAAGAGACCCAGTACTTC
CDR3 protein: CASSQDRQGAQETQYF

V gene: TRBV12-3/TRBV12-4
J gene: TRBJ2-3
D gene: TRBD1
clone size: NA
CDR3 length: 16
CDR3 DNA: TGTGCCAGCAGCTCCGGACGACAGGGTAGCGCAGATACGCAGTATTTT
CDR3 protein: CASSSGRQGSADTQYF

V gene: TRBV11-2
J gene: TRBJ1-1
D gene: NA
clone size: many
CDR3 length: 13
CDR3 DNA: TGTGCCAGCAGCTTAGGGCAGACCCGTGAAGCTTTCTTT
CDR3 protein: CASSLGQTREAFF

V gene: TRBV7-9
J gene: TRBJ2-1
D gene: TRBD2
clone size: NA
CDR3 length: 15
CDR3 DNA: TGTGCCAGCAGCGATACTAGCGGGAGAATGGATGAGCAGTTCTTC
CDR3 protein: CASSDTSGRMDEQFF

V gene: TRBV12-3/TRBV12-4
J gene: TRBJ1-2
D gene: NA
clone size: many
CDR3 length: 13
CDR3 DNA: TGTGCCGTCAGGGACCCGGGGATGAATGGCTACACCTTC
CDR3 protein: CAVRDPGMNGYTF

V gene: TRBV6-4
J gene: TRBJ2-2
D gene: NA
clone size: NA
CDR3 length: 14
CDR3 DNA: TGTGCCAGCAGTGAGGCAGGGTCGGCCGGGGAGCTGTTTTTT
CDR3 protein: CASSEAGSAGELFF

V gene: TRBV19
J gene: TRBJ1-1
D gene: NA
clone size: NA
CDR3 length: 15
CDR3 DNA: TGTGCCAGTAGTATCACAGGGCCCTCGAACACTGAAGCTTTCTTT
CDR3 protein: CASSITGPSNTEAFF

V gene: TRBV10-3
J gene: TRBJ2-2
D gene: NA
clone size: NA
CDR3 length: 16
CDR3 DNA: TGTGCCATCAGTGAGATGGATAGTATGGATACCGGGGAGCTGTTTTTT
CDR3 protein: CAISEMDSMDTGELFF

V gene: TRBV28
J gene: TRBJ2-1
D gene: NA
clone size: many
CDR3 length: 16
CDR3 DNA: TGTGCCAGCAGATCTCAAGGGGCGGTGGCCTACAATGAGCAGTTCTTC
CDR3 protein: CASRSQGAVAYNEQFF